This T cell receptor beta chain is from a study of spatial heterogeneity in lung cancer. The CDR3 covers 15 residues. V shed 2 bases and J shed 2 bases, with 11 bases lying between them. Per the germline V gene, CDR1 is SEHNR and CDR2 is FQNEAQ (reference sequence). Each CDR3 protein gets one entry after TCRdb re-called the 5' RACE reads with MiXCR. The sample yields about 120,000 distinct CDR3 sequences, 9.5% to 14% seen once. Time point: blood at routine non-recurrence follow-up after resection. Source: PBMCs, taken at follow-up. V usage is TRBV7-9 and J usage is TRBJ2-3; possibly TRBD1 for D (6 bases). This receptor was obtained from a female donor with early-stage non-small cell lung cancer. The CDR3 here is CASSLPTGFTDTQYF. CDR3 DNA sequence: TGTGCCAGCAGCTTACCCACAGGGTTCACAGATACGCAGTATTTT.